The 12 T cell receptor beta chains reported below all come from one sample, sequenced in a study of post-analysis software for immune sequencing data. Carried by the TCR beta cDNA libraries were unique molecular identifiers. MiXCR was run by TCRdb on the PCR reads, yielding one entry per CDR3 protein. The sample holds hundreds of thousands of distinct CDR3 sequences; around 27% are singletons and the top ten take 0.56%. No antigens are known for them. Regarding the study as a whole: In patients, about 5 TRBV segments were more frequent than in controls, with TRBV5-6, TRBV5-1 and TRBV20-1 among them.

Sequencing was performed on blood. The source of these receptors is a girl aged 10-17 years with multiple sclerosis.

The chain uses TRBV20-1 and TRBJ1-6; D is unresolved. V gave up 6 bases and J gave up 7 bases, with 10 bases separating them. The CDR3 spans 12 residues. Germline CDR1 DFQATT, CDR2 SNEGSKA (reference sequence). CDR3 loop: CSAFGGNSPLHF. In DNA, the CDR3 is TGCAGTGCCTTCGGAGGGAATTCACCCCTCCACTTT.

V gene TRBV4-1 combines with J gene TRBJ1-4; D is ambiguous. The CDR3 length is 14 residues. From germline, CDR1 is MGHRA and CDR2 YSYEKL. V lost 0 bases and J 8 bases, leaving 10 bases between the germline ends. The CDR3 here is CASSQDEGWEKLFF. The CDR3, as DNA: TGCGCCAGCAGCCAAGATGAGGGTTGGGAAAAACTGTTTTTT.

The gene calls are TRBV20-1 and TRBJ2-3, with D perhaps TRBD1 (6 bases). CDR3 length: 14 residues. V was cut by 7 bases and J by 8 bases, with 22 bases left in between. Germline V CDR1 and CDR2: DFQATT, SNEGSKA (reference sequence). The DNA for the CDR3 is TGCAGTGATAGGCACGATCAGGGGACGCGTACGCAGTATTTT. It codes for CSDRHDQGTRTQYF.

In its sample, this clonotype was seen once. The chain is built from TRBV20-1 and TRBJ1-5, with D perhaps matching TRBD1 (5 bases). The germline V gene has CDR1 DFQATT and CDR2 SNEGSKA (reference sequence). V shed 2 bases and J shed 3 bases, with 14 bases lying between them. The length of the CDR3 is 15 residues. The CDR3 reads CSARSRRGVNQPQHF. In DNA form, the CDR3 reads TGCAGTGCTAGATCCCGGCGGGGGGTCAATCAGCCCCAGCATTTT.

This clonotype was seen a handful of times. The chain recombines TRBV5-1 with TRBJ2-5; D may correspond to TRBD1 or TRBD2 (5 bases each). The CDR3 has 15 residues. Germline values: CDR1 SGHRS, CDR2 YFSETQ. V lost 0 bases to trimming and J lost 0 bases, with 9 bases between them. CDR3 sequence (DNA): TGCGCCAGCAGCTTGGCACCGGGACACCAAGAGACCCAGTACTTC. Its translation is CASSLAPGHQETQYF.

J is TRBJ1-1 and V is TRBV4-3; maybe TRBD1 (5 bases). Germline V lookup: CDR1 LGHNA, CDR2 YSLEER. Between the trimmed V and J ends, which lost 3 bases and 6 bases, there was a span of 20 bases. This CDR3 region has 16 residues. The CDR3 sequence is CASSQTSSRDFSEAFF. The DNA of the CDR3 is TGCGCCAGCAGCCAGACCTCTAGCAGGGATTTTTCTGAAGCTTTCTTT.

CDR3 amino acids: CASSPGERGSKFF. The CDR3 nucleotides read TGTGCCAGCAGCCCGGGGGAGCGGGGGAGTAAGTTCTTC. This chain joins TRBV7-9 and TRBJ2-1, with 8 bases that match TRBD2. CDR1 and CDR2 (germline): SEHNR, FQNEAQ (reference sequence). Unmatched junction bases numbered 11, after V lost 5 bases and J lost 14 bases. The CDR3 runs 13 residues.

The chain has TRBV7-9 and TRBJ2-7; TRBD1 agrees at 7 bases. Unmatched junction bases numbered 13, after V lost 5 bases and J lost 6 bases. Per the germline V gene, CDR1 is SEHNR and CDR2 is FQNEAQ (reference sequence). The CDR3 runs to 15 residues. Written as DNA, the CDR3 is TGTGCCAGCAGCCAAGCAGAGGGGGCTTTACTCGAGCAGTACTTC. Its translation is CASSQAEGALLEQYF.

This clonotype came up a few times. The V gene is TRBV6-5, the J gene TRBJ1-1, with D perhaps matching TRBD1 (6 bases). Trimming removed 2 bases at V and 4 bases at J, with 14 bases between. This CDR3 contains 15 residues. CDR1 is MNHEY, CDR2 SVGAGI, per germline. The CDR3: CASSYTGHQATEAFF. CDR3 bases: TGTGCCAGCAGTTACACGGGACACCAAGCCACTGAAGCTTTCTTT.

This chain joins TRBV5-1 and TRBJ2-3; perhaps TRBD2 as D (7 bases). Germline lookup yields CDR1 SGHRS and CDR2 YFSETQ. The V end lost 5 bases, the J end lost 6 bases, and 16 bases lay between the germline ends. There are 14 residues in the CDR3. The CDR3 sequence is CASRGGAEVDTQYF. The CDR3 DNA reads as TGCGCCAGCAGAGGGGGGGCCGAAGTTGATACGCAGTATTTT.

V usage is TRBV19 and J usage is TRBJ1-2, with D possibly TRBD1 on 6 matching bases. Trimming left V 7 bases short and J 4 bases short, with 16 bases between. This CDR3 has 14 residues. From germline, CDR1 is LNHDA and CDR2 SQIVND (reference sequence). The CDR3 spells CASTPTGFGYGYTF. CDR3 DNA sequence: TGTGCCAGTACTCCGACAGGTTTCGGCTATGGCTACACCTTC.

This clonotype was seen a single time. The chain has TRBV3-1 and TRBJ2-5, with TRBD1 identical over 7 bases. The J call may be mistaken, given a closer DNA end match to TRBJ2-1. Per the germline V gene, CDR1 is LGHDT and CDR2 is YNNKEL (reference sequence). The CDR3 loop spans 16 amino acids. The chain's CDR3 is CASSHVRQGRQETQFF. Here the CDR3 DNA reads TGTGCCAGCAGCCATGTAAGACAGGGTCGGCAAGAGACCCAGTTCTTC.